A single sample gave rise to the 12 T cell receptor beta chains below, sequenced in a study of response to subunit inactivated influenza vaccine. TCRdb re-called the RT-PCR reads with MiXCR, one entry per CDR3 protein. The table shows roughly 700,000 distinct CDR3 sequences, with approximately 15% occurring only once. The sample was PBMCs from blood, taken about 13 days after vaccination. Receptors were obtained from a man aged 50-60 years who received an inactivated influenza vaccine.

The chain links TRBV7-3 to TRBJ2-5; a possible D gene is TRBD1 (5 bases). The CDR3 sequence is 16 residues long. Germline CDR1 SGHTA, CDR2 FQGTGA. V lost 2 bases and J 4 bases, leaving 17 bases between the germline ends. The CDR3 loop is CASSLFGQGIGETQYF. CDR3 nucleotide sequence: TGTGCCAGCAGCTTATTCGGTCAGGGTATCGGAGAGACCCAGTACTTC.

This chain uses TRBV7-2 with TRBJ2-3, with TRBD2 matching 10 bases. The CDR3 is made up of 15 amino acids. V gave up 1 base and J gave up 6 bases; unmatched junction bases: 4. Germline assignment: CDR1 SGHTA and CDR2 FQGNSA. In nucleotides, the CDR3 is TGTGCCAGCAGCTTAGGACTAGCGGGCTCGGATACGCAGTATTTT. Translation gives CASSLGLAGSDTQYF.

The sample holds a few counts of this clonotype. The chain links TRBV12-3 or TRBV12-4 to TRBJ2-1; 7 bases are a match to TRBD1. The CDR3 contains 15 residues. V trimming: 1 base; J trimming: 6 bases; junction bases outside the gene matches: 6. CDR3 loop: CASSLGTGRPNEQFF. For the CDR3, the DNA is TGTGCCAGCAGTTTAGGGACAGGCCGGCCCAATGAGCAGTTCTTC.

The chain employs TRBV6-2 or TRBV6-3 and TRBJ2-7; 11 bases are shared with TRBD2. Germline values: CDR1 MNHEY, CDR2 SVGEGT. V lost 2 bases, J lost 2 bases, and 2 bases stayed unmatched. The CDR3 covers 15 residues. The CDR3 loop is CASSYPTSGAYEQYF. The CDR3 bases are TGTGCCAGCAGTTACCCGACTAGCGGGGCCTACGAGCAGTACTTC.

This clonotype was observed many times. The chain combines TRBV29-1 with TRBJ2-7, with 8 bases matching TRBD1. The CDR3 runs to 14 residues. Per the germline V gene, CDR1 is SQVTM and CDR2 is ANQGSEA. Losses at the gene ends were 6 bases for V and 0 bases for J; bases not matched to a gene: 7. CDR3 residues: CSVTQGANSYEQYF. In DNA, the CDR3 is TGCAGCGTGACCCAGGGGGCCAACTCCTACGAGCAGTACTTC.

This clonotype was counted only a few times. The CDR3 spells CASSPGTGWEQFF. CDR3 DNA: TGTGCCAGCAGCCCAGGGACAGGCTGGGAGCAGTTCTTC. The chain is built from TRBV11-2 and TRBJ2-1; 8 bases fit TRBD1. V was clipped by 5 bases and J by 10 bases; unmatched bases: 7. CDR3 length: 13 residues. Germline V gene data show CDR1 as SGHAT and CDR2 as FQNNGV.

This clonotype was recorded a few times. V gene TRBV11-2 combines with J gene TRBJ2-3; 9 nucleotides line up with TRBD2. Germline-derived CDR1 and CDR2 are SGHAT and FQNNGV. With 2 bases clipped from V and 0 bases from J, the junction kept 3 bases outside the gene matches. The CDR3 extends over 16 amino acids. CDR3 coding DNA: TGTGCCAGCAGCTTAAGACTAGCGGAAAGCACAGATACGCAGTATTTT. Amino acid sequence: CASSLRLAESTDTQYF.

This clonotype was observed a few times. This rearrangement joins TRBV12-3 or TRBV12-4 to TRBJ2-5; D not certain. Trimming removed 6 bases from V and 7 bases from J, with 9 bases in between. This CDR3 region has 11 residues. Written as DNA, the CDR3 is TGTGCCAGCAGCACGAGGTTGACCCAGTACTTC. Translating it yields CASSTRLTQYF.

The J gene is TRBJ1-2, the V gene TRBV5-1; unclear D gene. CDR1 is SGHRS and CDR2 is YFSETQ in the germline V gene. V lost 5 bases and J 0 bases, leaving 14 bases between the germline ends. This CDR3 comprises 15 residues. The CDR3 reads CASRLLRGANYGYTF. In DNA, the CDR3 is TGCGCCAGCAGGCTTCTCCGGGGAGCTAACTATGGCTACACCTTC.

J is TRBJ2-7 and V is TRBV24-1; D might be TRBD1 or TRBD2, each matching 6 bases. CDR3 size: 15 residues. V was cut by 4 bases and J by 2 bases, with 14 bases left in between. Germline CDR1 KGHDR, CDR2 SFDVKD. CDR3 in DNA: TGTGCCACCAGTGAAGGGCTAGGGGGGACCTACGAGCAGTACTTC. The encoded protein is CATSEGLGGTYEQYF.

This clonotype was counted between two and nine times. V usage is TRBV7-9 and J usage is TRBJ2-1; D remains unclear. The ends were cut back, 3 bases at V and 0 bases at J, with 9 bases in the middle. The CDR3 spans 15 residues. Germline V gene lookup returns CDR1 SEHNR and CDR2 FQNEAQ (reference sequence). CDR3: CASSLAHLSYNEQFF. The CDR3 nucleotides read TGTGCCAGCAGCTTGGCGCACCTCTCCTACAATGAGCAGTTCTTC.

V gene TRBV12-3 or TRBV12-4 combines with J gene TRBJ2-7; TRBD1 might be the D (6 bases). Trimming cost V 5 bases and J 2 bases, with 13 bases left between them. The CDR3 covers 14 residues. CDR3 sequence: CASSPSGAAYEQYF. The CDR3 DNA follows: TGTGCCAGCAGTCCCTCAGGGGCAGCCTACGAGCAGTACTTC.